Included here is one T cell receptor (beta chain) sequence, with context. The antigen remains undetermined. Profiling relied on immunoSEQ multiplex PCR, and the TCRdb table lists in-frame clones only, not all of them. The sample has tens of thousands of clones; 80% to 90% are singletons. The CDR3 is 15 amino acids. V lost 0 bases, J lost 6 bases, and 14 bases lay in between. Looked up from germline, CDR1 is SGHKS and CDR2 is YYEKEE (reference sequence). Sample time point: week 5, during vaccination. Every vaccination contained 300 ug of the mutant IDH1 20-mer peptide and was paired with topical imiquimod. These data originate in a study of a mutant IDH1 vaccine in newly diagnosed glioma. Study context: Those enrolled had earlier been treated with radiotherapy, temozolomide, or both, mostly both.

This TCR was recovered from a man aged 35 to 55 with glioma. V is TRBV5-5 and J is TRBJ2-3, with unresolved D. The sequences come from PBMCs, collected from a glioma patient whose treatment included an IDH1 peptide vaccine. CDR3 bases: TGTGCCAGCAGCTTGGTCCCGGGCCCCCGGGATACGCAGTATTTT. It is translated as CASSLVPGPRDTQYF.